Below are 3 T cell receptor beta chains sequenced from a single sample in a study of blood T cell repertoires in COVID-19. Only in-frame clones appear in the TCRdb table, and some are missing; sequencing was by immunoSEQ multiplex PCR. This sample carries around 270,000 clones, around 85% of them seen once, and the ten largest clones take approximately 4.2%. Sequencing was carried out using PBMCs or T cells enriched from blood (not recorded which). The receptors stem from a woman in her 30s who had recovered from COVID-19.

The chain links TRBV18 to TRBJ2-6; D may be TRBD1 (5 bases). The CDR3 is 14 amino acids. Trimming removed 8 bases at V and 0 bases at J, with 8 bases between. Germline V gene lookup returns CDR1 KGHSH and CDR2 LQKENI. DNA of the CDR3: TGTGCCAGCCCGACAGCCTCTGGGGCCAACGTCCTGACTTTC. This codes for CASPTASGANVLTF.

The chain carries TRBV19 and TRBJ1-1; TRBD1 aligns across 9 bases. The CDR3 extends over 15 amino acids. Per the germline V gene, CDR1 is LNHDA and CDR2 is SQIVND (reference sequence). V lost 5 bases, J lost 0 bases, and 4 bases stayed unmatched. The CDR3 coding sequence is TGTGCCAGTAGTCCGGGACAGGGCATGAACACTGAAGCTTTCTTT. Its protein product is CASSPGQGMNTEAFF.

This clone has more than one count but fewer than ten. The chain employs TRBV15 and TRBJ2-2, with 7 nucleotides matching TRBD1. In germline, CDR1 is LNHNV, CDR2 YYDKDF (reference sequence). The CDR3 consists of 15 residues. The V segment lost 8 bases and the J segment 3 bases; nucleotides outside the gene matches: 9. The CDR3 protein is CATGKDREYTGELFF. CDR3 DNA: TGTGCCACCGGGAAAGACAGGGAGTACACCGGGGAGCTGTTTTTT.